This T cell receptor beta chain is drawn from a study of CD8 T cells in Susac syndrome. Random hexamers were used to reverse transcribe roughly 0.45 to 1 ug of RNA. TCRdb re-derived calls from the immunoSEQ multiplex PCR reads in MiXCR, one entry per CDR3 protein. The sample shows 180,000 or so distinct CDR3 sequences, roughly 94% of them seen only once. Per the germline V gene, CDR1 is MNHEY and CDR2 is SMNVEV (reference sequence). This CDR3 has 15 amino acids. V gave up 5 bases and J gave up 5 bases; unmatched junction bases: 10. Sequencing of TCR beta covered CD8+ and CD4+ T cells obtained from blood.

The V gene is TRBV27, the J gene TRBJ2-7, with TRBD1 matching over 9 bases. What was sequenced was CD4+ T cells from PBMCs. This receptor was obtained from a human donor in good health. In nucleotides, the CDR3 is TGTGCCAGCAGTCGCCGACAGGGGGAATGGAACGAGCAGTACGTC. Translating it yields CASSRRQGEWNEQYV.